The sequence of this T cell receptor beta chain was determined in a study of blood T cells in healthy people across ages. A few counts support this clonotype. The limits of the CDR3 on the DNA are not certain, so only TCRdb's listed CDR3 is given. Germline values: CDR1 MNHEY, CDR2 SVGAGI. The CDR3 length is 14 residues, termini included. A second roughly 7 to 12 cycle PCR used barcoded and J-beta primers. TCRdb re-analysed the 5' RACE reads in MiXCR, keeping a single row per CDR3 protein. The sample includes under 1,100,000 distinct CDR3 sequences, approximately 25% seen only once; the top ten take approximately 0.79%. Another study also made use of these data, one on T cells of mothers and their children. This second study notes: Barcodes and 2-4 random nucleotides were added by M1S in the second PCR.

The receptor was isolated from a girl aged 2-15 years in good health. J is TRBJ1-2 and V is TRBV6-5; the D segment call TRBD1 is taken from the table without a DNA check. What was sequenced was blood. CDR3: CASSSSGSGYGYTF.